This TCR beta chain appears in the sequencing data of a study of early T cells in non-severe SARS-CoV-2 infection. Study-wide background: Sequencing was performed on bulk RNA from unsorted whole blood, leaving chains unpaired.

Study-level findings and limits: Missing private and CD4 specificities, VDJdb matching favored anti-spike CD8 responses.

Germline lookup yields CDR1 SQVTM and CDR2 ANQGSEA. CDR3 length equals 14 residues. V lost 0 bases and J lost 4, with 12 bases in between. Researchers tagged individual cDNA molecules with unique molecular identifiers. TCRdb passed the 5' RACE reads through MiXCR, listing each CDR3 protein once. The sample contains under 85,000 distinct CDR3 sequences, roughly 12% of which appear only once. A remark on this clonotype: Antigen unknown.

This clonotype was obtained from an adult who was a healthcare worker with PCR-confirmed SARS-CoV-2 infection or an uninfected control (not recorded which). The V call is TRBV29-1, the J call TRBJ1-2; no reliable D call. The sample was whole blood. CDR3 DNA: TGCAGCGTTGAAGATCCGGCGGTCCGCTATGGCTACACCTTC. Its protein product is CSVEDPAVRYGYTF.